This T cell receptor (beta chain) was retrieved from a study of CD8 T cells in ankylosing spondylitis. Study-wide results and caveats: Characteristic, it appeared, of ankylosing spondylitis blood was a TCR beta motif of several highly homologous variants. Clones that were linked to disease were CD8+ and were relatively rare in peripheral blood.

This clonotype was found many times. The antigen is unknown. Germline loops: CDR1 SQVTM, CDR2 ANQGSEA. The V segment lost 5 bases and the J segment 1 base; nucleotides outside the gene matches: 5. The CDR3 loop spans 15 amino acids. Quantitative 5'-RACE with molecular barcodes produced the TCR beta libraries. TCRdb used MiXCR to reprocess the 5' RACE reads, holding one entry per CDR3 protein. The sample shows under 250,000 distinct CDR3 sequences, roughly a tenth of them seen only once. Sequenced input: blood, either unsorted or a sorted T cell fraction (not recorded which). The rearrangement links TRBV29-1 to TRBJ2-6; 7 bases line up with TRBD1. The sequence was collected from a male donor with ankylosing spondylitis or in good health (not recorded which). CDR3 nucleotide sequence: TGCAGCGTTCGCCTGACAGGGTCTGGGGCCAACGTCCTGACTTTC. Its protein product is CSVRLTGSGANVLTF.